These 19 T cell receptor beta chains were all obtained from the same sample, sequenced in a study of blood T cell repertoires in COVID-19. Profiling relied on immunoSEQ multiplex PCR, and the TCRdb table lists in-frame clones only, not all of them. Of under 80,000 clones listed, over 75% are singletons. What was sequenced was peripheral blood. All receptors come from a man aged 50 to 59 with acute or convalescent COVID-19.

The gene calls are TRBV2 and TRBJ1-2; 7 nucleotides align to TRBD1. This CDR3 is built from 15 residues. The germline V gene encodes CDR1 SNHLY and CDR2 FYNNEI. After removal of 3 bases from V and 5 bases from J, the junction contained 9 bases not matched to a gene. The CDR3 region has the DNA TGTGCCAGCAGTGAGTCGGGACAGCCTTTTTATGGCTACACCTTC. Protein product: CASSESGQPFYGYTF.

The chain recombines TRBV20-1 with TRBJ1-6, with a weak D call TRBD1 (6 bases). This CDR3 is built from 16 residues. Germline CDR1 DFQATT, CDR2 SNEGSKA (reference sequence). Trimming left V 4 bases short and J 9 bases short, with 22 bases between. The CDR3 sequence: CSANELNRVSLSPLHF. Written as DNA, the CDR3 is TGCAGTGCTAATGAACTAAACAGGGTTTCGCTTTCACCCCTCCACTTT.

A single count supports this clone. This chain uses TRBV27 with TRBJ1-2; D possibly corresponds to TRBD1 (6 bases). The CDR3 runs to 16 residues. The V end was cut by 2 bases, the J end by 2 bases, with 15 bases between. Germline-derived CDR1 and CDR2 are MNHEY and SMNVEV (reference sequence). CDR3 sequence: CASSLAQGLGNYGYTF. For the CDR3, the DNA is TGTGCCAGCAGTTTAGCACAGGGTTTGGGGAACTATGGCTACACCTTC.

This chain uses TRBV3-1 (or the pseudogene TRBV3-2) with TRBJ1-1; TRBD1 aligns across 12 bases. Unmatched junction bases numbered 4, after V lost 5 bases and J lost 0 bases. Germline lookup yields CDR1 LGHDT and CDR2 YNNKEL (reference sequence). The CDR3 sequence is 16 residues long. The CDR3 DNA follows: TGTGCCAGCAGCAAGGGACAGGGGGCGTTGAACACTGAAGCTTTCTTT. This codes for CASSKGQGALNTEAFF.

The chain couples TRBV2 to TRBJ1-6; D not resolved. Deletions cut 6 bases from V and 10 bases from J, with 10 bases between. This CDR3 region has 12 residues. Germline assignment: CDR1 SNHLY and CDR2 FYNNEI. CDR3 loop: CASRTPRSPLHF. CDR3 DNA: TGTGCCAGCAGGACCCCTAGGTCACCCCTCCACTTT.

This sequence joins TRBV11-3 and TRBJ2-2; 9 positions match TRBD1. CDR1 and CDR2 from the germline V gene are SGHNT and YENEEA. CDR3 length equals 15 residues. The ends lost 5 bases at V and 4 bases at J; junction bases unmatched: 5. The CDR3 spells CASSPGTGITGELFF. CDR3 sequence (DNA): TGTGCCAGCAGCCCCGGGACAGGGATCACCGGGGAGCTGTTTTTT. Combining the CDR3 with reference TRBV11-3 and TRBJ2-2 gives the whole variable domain EAGVVQSPRYKIIEKKQPVAFWCNPISGHNTLYWYLQNLGQGPELLIRYENEEAVDDSQLPKDRFSAERLKGVDSTLKIQPAELGDSAVYLCASSPGTGITGELFFGEGSRLTVL.

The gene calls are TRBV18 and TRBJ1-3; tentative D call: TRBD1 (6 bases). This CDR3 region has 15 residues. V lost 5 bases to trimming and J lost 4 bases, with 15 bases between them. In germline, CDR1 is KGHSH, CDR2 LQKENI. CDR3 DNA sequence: TGTGCCAGCTCAACTCAGGGGTACTCGGGAAACACCATATATTTT. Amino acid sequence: CASSTQGYSGNTIYF.

The CDR3 loop is CASSLTGAQPQHF. In DNA form, the CDR3 reads TGTGCCAGCAGCTTAACAGGGGCCCAGCCCCAGCATTTT. The chain joins TRBV11-2 to TRBJ1-5, with 7 bases aligning to TRBD1. CDR3 size: 13 residues. V dropped 2 bases and J dropped 7; count of bases not matched to a gene: 2. In germline, CDR1 is SGHAT, CDR2 FQNNGV.

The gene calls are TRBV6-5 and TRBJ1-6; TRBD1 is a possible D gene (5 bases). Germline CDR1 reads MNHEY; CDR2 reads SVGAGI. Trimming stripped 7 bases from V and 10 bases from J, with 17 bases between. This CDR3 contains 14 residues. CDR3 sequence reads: CASNEWEGRSPLHF. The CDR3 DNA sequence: TGTGCCAGCAACGAATGGGAGGGGAGGTCACCCCTCCACTTT.

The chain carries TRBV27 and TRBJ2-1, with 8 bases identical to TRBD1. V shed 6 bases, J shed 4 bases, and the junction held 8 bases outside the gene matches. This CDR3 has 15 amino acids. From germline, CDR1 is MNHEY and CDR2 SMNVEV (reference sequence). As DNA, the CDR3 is TGTGCCAGCAGATCCGGGACAGGTCTTTACAATGAGCAGTTCTTC. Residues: CASRSGTGLYNEQFF.

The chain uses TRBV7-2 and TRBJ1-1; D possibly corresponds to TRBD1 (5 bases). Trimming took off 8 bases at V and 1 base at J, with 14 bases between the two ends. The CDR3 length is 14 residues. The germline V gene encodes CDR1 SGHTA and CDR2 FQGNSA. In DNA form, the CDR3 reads TGTGCCAGCCAAACCGGACACGGGAACACTGAAGCTTTCTTT. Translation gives CASQTGHGNTEAFF.

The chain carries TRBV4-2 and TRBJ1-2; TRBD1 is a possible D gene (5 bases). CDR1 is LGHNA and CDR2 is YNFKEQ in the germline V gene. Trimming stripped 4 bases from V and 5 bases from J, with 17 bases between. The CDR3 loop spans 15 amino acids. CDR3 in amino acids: CASSPGGGNGYGYTF. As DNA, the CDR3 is TGTGCCAGCAGCCCCGGGGGGGGTAACGGGTATGGCTACACCTTC.

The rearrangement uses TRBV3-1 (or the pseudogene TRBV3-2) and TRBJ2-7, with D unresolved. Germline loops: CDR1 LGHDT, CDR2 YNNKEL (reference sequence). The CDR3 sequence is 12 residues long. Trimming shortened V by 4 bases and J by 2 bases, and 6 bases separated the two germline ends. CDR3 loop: CASSPPPYEQYF. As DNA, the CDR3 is TGTGCCAGCAGCCCTCCCCCCTACGAGCAGTACTTC.

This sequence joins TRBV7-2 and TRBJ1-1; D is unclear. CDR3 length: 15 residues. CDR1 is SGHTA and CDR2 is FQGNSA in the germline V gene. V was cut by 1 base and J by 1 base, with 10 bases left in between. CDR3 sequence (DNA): TGTGCCAGCAGCTTAGGGGCTCTAAAGAACACTGAAGCTTTCTTT. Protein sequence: CASSLGALKNTEAFF.

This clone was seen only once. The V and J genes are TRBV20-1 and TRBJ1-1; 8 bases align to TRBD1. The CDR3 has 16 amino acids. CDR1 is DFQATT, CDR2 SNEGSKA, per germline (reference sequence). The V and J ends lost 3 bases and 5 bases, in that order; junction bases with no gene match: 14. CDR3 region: CSASWTGRGSRTEAFF. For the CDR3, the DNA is TGCAGTGCTAGTTGGACAGGGAGGGGGTCGAGAACTGAAGCTTTCTTT.

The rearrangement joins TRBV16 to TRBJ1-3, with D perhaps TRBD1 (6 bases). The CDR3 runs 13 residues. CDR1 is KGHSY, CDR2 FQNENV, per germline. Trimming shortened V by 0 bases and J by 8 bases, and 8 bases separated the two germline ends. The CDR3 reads CASSQSQGHTIYF. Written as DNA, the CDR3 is TGTGCCAGCAGCCAATCACAGGGACACACCATATATTTT.

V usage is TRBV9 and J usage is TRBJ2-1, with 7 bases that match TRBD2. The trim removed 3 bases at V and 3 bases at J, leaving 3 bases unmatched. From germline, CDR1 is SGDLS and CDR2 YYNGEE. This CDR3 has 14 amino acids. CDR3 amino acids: CASSGTSVYNEQFF. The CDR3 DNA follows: TGTGCCAGCAGCGGCACTAGCGTCTACAATGAGCAGTTCTTC.

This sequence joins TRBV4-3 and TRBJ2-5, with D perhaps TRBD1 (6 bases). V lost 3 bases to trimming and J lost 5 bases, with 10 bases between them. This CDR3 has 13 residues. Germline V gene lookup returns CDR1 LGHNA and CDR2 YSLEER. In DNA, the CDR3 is TGCGCCAGCAGCCAGAGGGGGTGGGAGACCCAGTACTTC. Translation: CASSQRGWETQYF.

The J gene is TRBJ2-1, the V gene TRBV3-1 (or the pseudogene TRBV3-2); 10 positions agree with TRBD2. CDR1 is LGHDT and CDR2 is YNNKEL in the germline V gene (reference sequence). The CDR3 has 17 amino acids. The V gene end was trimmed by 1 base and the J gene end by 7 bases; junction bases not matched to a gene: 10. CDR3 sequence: CASSQVSGGLPGNEQFF. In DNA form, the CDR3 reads TGTGCCAGCAGCCAAGTTAGCGGGGGGCTTCCTGGGAATGAGCAGTTCTTC.